The rows below give T cell receptor beta chains drawn from one sample of a study of blood T cell repertoires in COVID-19. Produced via immunoSEQ multiplex PCR; TCRdb's table is partial and in-frame only. The repertoire holds more than 120,000 clones, with about 89% as singletons. Source material: peripheral blood. Every receptor here comes from a man in his fifties who had recovered from COVID-19. Each CDR3 is given with its conserved first and last residue. A D gene is named only where the DNA matches it firmly. The size of a clone is reported for some rows only, either as once, few or many, or as a class for expanded clones.

CDR3nt: TGTGCCAGCAGTGGGCCCGGACAGGCTGACTATGGCTACACCTTC; CDR3aa: CASSGPGQADYGYTF; abundance: .; j_gene: TRBJ1-2; d_gene: TRBD1; v_gene: TRBV28
CDR3nt: TGTGCCAGCTCACCACTCCCCTCGGGCAGGGGGATTTACGAGCAGTACTTC; CDR3aa: CASSPLPSGRGIYEQYF; abundance: .; j_gene: TRBJ2-7; d_gene: TRBD1; v_gene: TRBV18
CDR3nt: TGTGCCAGCAGTTACTCGGCGGGGGCGCAGTACTTC; CDR3aa: CASSYSAGAQYF; abundance: .; j_gene: TRBJ2-7; d_gene: .; v_gene: TRBV6-2/TRBV6-3
CDR3nt: TGTGCCAGCGGCGCAGCGGGTAGCGGGGGGGCCCCCTACGAGCAGTACTTC; CDR3aa: CASGAAGSGGAPYEQYF; abundance: .; j_gene: TRBJ2-7; d_gene: TRBD2; v_gene: TRBV7-6
CDR3nt: TGTGCCAGCTCACCTACAGGGTACCAAGAGACCCAGTACTTC; CDR3aa: CASSPTGYQETQYF; abundance: once; j_gene: TRBJ2-5; d_gene: .; v_gene: TRBV18
CDR3nt: TGTGCCAGCAGTTTCCAGAACTATGGCTACACCTTC; CDR3aa: CASSFQNYGYTF; abundance: .; j_gene: TRBJ1-2; d_gene: .; v_gene: TRBV6-6
CDR3nt: TGTGCCAGCAGTGTTGACAGGAAGACTTCTAACTATGGCTACACCTTC; CDR3aa: CASSVDRKTSNYGYTF; abundance: few; j_gene: TRBJ1-2; d_gene: .; v_gene: TRBV2
CDR3nt: TGTGCCAGTAGTGCTTCAGGGGGCTTTCACGGTGAGCAGTTCTTC; CDR3aa: CASSASGGFHGEQFF; abundance: .; j_gene: TRBJ2-1; d_gene: TRBD1; v_gene: TRBV19
CDR3nt: TGTGCCAGCAGCCCATTGGGACTAGCAGAGACCCAGTACTTC; CDR3aa: CASSPLGLAETQYF; abundance: .; j_gene: TRBJ2-5; d_gene: TRBD2; v_gene: TRBV9
CDR3nt: TGTGCCACCAGCAGAGGGCTCTCTCGGGACTACCAGAAGGAGACCCAGTACTTC; CDR3aa: CATSRGLSRDYQKETQYF; abundance: once; j_gene: TRBJ2-5; d_gene: TRBD2; v_gene: TRBV15
CDR3nt: TGTGCCAGCAGCACCCTAAGTTCGGGGGAGGGCTACACCTTC; CDR3aa: CASSTLSSGEGYTF; abundance: many; j_gene: TRBJ1-2; d_gene: .; v_gene: TRBV5-4
CDR3nt: TGCGCCAGCAGTCCCCGCGGGGGGGCTTACACAGATACGCAGTATTTT; CDR3aa: CASSPRGGAYTDTQYF; abundance: .; j_gene: TRBJ2-3; d_gene: TRBD2; v_gene: TRBV10-1
CDR3nt: TGTGCCAGCATGAAGGACAGGGGGAGCACAGATACGCAGTATTTT; CDR3aa: CASMKDRGSTDTQYF; abundance: .; j_gene: TRBJ2-3; d_gene: TRBD1; v_gene: TRBV6-5
CDR3nt: TGTGCCAGCAGTACACGACAGGAGAGGGACACTGAAGCTTTCTTT; CDR3aa: CASSTRQERDTEAFF; abundance: .; j_gene: TRBJ1-1; d_gene: .; v_gene: TRBV6-5
CDR3nt: TGTGCCAGCAGTTCCGGGACTGACCTTCAGTACTTC; CDR3aa: CASSSGTDLQYF; abundance: .; j_gene: TRBJ2-4; d_gene: .; v_gene: TRBV6-5
CDR3nt: TGTGCCAGCAGTGAGAGGGAGACCCAGTACTTC; CDR3aa: CASSERETQYF; abundance: .; j_gene: TRBJ2-5; d_gene: .; v_gene: TRBV2
CDR3nt: TGTGCCAGCTCACCAGAGGTCCCAAGCTCTGGAAACACCATATATTTT; CDR3aa: CASSPEVPSSGNTIYF; abundance: few; j_gene: TRBJ1-3; d_gene: .; v_gene: TRBV18
CDR3nt: TGTGCCAGCAGCCATGCCTTTGACAGGGCTGAAGCTTTCTTT; CDR3aa: CASSHAFDRAEAFF; abundance: few; j_gene: TRBJ1-1; d_gene: TRBD1; v_gene: TRBV4-2
CDR3nt: TGTGCCAGCGGGTCAGGGTGGCGAAACTATGGCTACACCTTC; CDR3aa: CASGSGWRNYGYTF; abundance: .; j_gene: TRBJ1-2; d_gene: .; v_gene: TRBV6-5
CDR3nt: TGTGCCAGCAGCTTAACAGGGGGCACTGAAGCTTTCTTT; CDR3aa: CASSLTGGTEAFF; abundance: few; j_gene: TRBJ1-1; d_gene: TRBD1; v_gene: TRBV7-2
CDR3nt: TGTGCCAGCAGCCCCGGGACAGGGCCCAACTACGAGCAGTACTTC; CDR3aa: CASSPGTGPNYEQYF; abundance: .; j_gene: TRBJ2-7; d_gene: TRBD1; v_gene: TRBV5-4
CDR3nt: TGTGCCAGCAGCTTAACTGCGGACAGGGGGCTGTTGGGGGAGCTGTTTTTT; CDR3aa: CASSLTADRGLLGELFF; abundance: .; j_gene: TRBJ2-2; d_gene: TRBD1; v_gene: TRBV7-3
CDR3nt: TGTGCCAGTAGTATAATTCGGGGGACCGGGGAGCTGTTTTTT; CDR3aa: CASSIIRGTGELFF; abundance: .; j_gene: TRBJ2-2; d_gene: .; v_gene: TRBV19
CDR3nt: TGTGCCAGCAGCTTGGGAGGGGGTCAAGAGACCCAGTACTTC; CDR3aa: CASSLGGGQETQYF; abundance: .; j_gene: TRBJ2-5; d_gene: .; v_gene: TRBV7-9
CDR3nt: TGTGCCAGCAGTGATTCTTGGGGACAGGGGTTGTCTGAAGCTTTCTTT; CDR3aa: CASSDSWGQGLSEAFF; abundance: .; j_gene: TRBJ1-1; d_gene: TRBD1; v_gene: TRBV25-1
CDR3nt: TGTGCCAGCAGCGCTTACAGGGACTATGGCTACACCTTC; CDR3aa: CASSAYRDYGYTF; abundance: .; j_gene: TRBJ1-2; d_gene: .; v_gene: TRBV7-2
CDR3nt: TGCGCCAGCAGCTTAGGAGGGAATAACAATCAGCCCCAGCATTTT; CDR3aa: CASSLGGNNNQPQHF; abundance: .; j_gene: TRBJ1-5; d_gene: .; v_gene: TRBV5-1
CDR3nt: TGTGCCAGCAGCTTAGCCTGGGGAGGCACCGGGGAGCTGTTTTTT; CDR3aa: CASSLAWGGTGELFF; abundance: .; j_gene: TRBJ2-2; d_gene: .; v_gene: TRBV7-2
CDR3nt: TGTGCCAGCAGAAGGACAGGGGGCGGTGAGACCCAGTACTTC; CDR3aa: CASRRTGGGETQYF; abundance: .; j_gene: TRBJ2-5; d_gene: TRBD1; v_gene: TRBV6-5
CDR3nt: TGTGCCAGCAGTGAGGTGGCTTCAGGGGTGGTCTATGGCTACACCTTC; CDR3aa: CASSEVASGVVYGYTF; abundance: .; j_gene: TRBJ1-2; d_gene: .; v_gene: TRBV6-1
CDR3nt: TGTGCCAGCAGGCAGACACAGGGGATGAACACTGAAGCTTTCTTT; CDR3aa: CASRQTQGMNTEAFF; abundance: .; j_gene: TRBJ1-1; d_gene: TRBD1; v_gene: TRBV6-6
CDR3nt: TGCAGCTCTGAAAGGACAGCCCAACCTTCGAACTATGGCTACACCTTC; CDR3aa: CSSERTAQPSNYGYTF; abundance: once; j_gene: TRBJ1-2; d_gene: .; v_gene: TRBV29-1
CDR3nt: TGCGCCAGCAGCGAAGGTAGCGGGGGTTACGAGCAGTACTTC; CDR3aa: CASSEGSGGYEQYF; abundance: .; j_gene: TRBJ2-7; d_gene: TRBD2; v_gene: TRBV5-1
CDR3nt: TGTGCCAGCAGCCCAATACAGGGGACCTATGGCTACACCTTC; CDR3aa: CASSPIQGTYGYTF; abundance: once; j_gene: TRBJ1-2; d_gene: TRBD1; v_gene: TRBV9
CDR3nt: TGTGCCAGCAGACGGACAGGGACTAATGAAAAACTGTTTTTT; CDR3aa: CASRRTGTNEKLFF; abundance: few; j_gene: TRBJ1-4; d_gene: TRBD1; v_gene: TRBV28
CDR3nt: TGTGCCAGCAGCGACTTATGGAACACCGGGGAGCTGTTTTTT; CDR3aa: CASSDLWNTGELFF; abundance: once; j_gene: TRBJ2-2; d_gene: .; v_gene: TRBV6-5
CDR3nt: TGTGCCAGCAGTCCTAGAGGTGACGAGCAGTACTTC; CDR3aa: CASSPRGDEQYF; abundance: .; j_gene: TRBJ2-7; d_gene: .; v_gene: TRBV12-3/TRBV12-4
CDR3nt: TGTGCCAGCAGAGGACAGGAAGGCAATGGCTACACCTTC; CDR3aa: CASRGQEGNGYTF; abundance: .; j_gene: TRBJ1-2; d_gene: TRBD1; v_gene: TRBV6-6
CDR3nt: TGTGCCAGCAGTGAAGCGGGACACTCGGATTTCATGAACACTGAAGCTTTCTTT; CDR3aa: CASSEAGHSDFMNTEAFF; abundance: .; j_gene: TRBJ1-1; d_gene: .; v_gene: TRBV6-1
CDR3nt: TGTGCCAGCAGCCAGGCGGGGGAGTACAATGAGCAGTTCTTC; CDR3aa: CASSQAGEYNEQFF; abundance: .; j_gene: TRBJ2-1; d_gene: TRBD2; v_gene: TRBV5-4
CDR3nt: TGTGCCAGCAGCAAAGCGTGGCAGGGGGCCCACTACGAGCAGTACTTC; CDR3aa: CASSKAWQGAHYEQYF; abundance: .; j_gene: TRBJ2-7; d_gene: .; v_gene: TRBV21-1
CDR3nt: TGCGCCAGCAGCTTGCTGAAACGGGAAAACAATGAGCAGTTCTTC; CDR3aa: CASSLLKRENNEQFF; abundance: few; j_gene: TRBJ2-1; d_gene: .; v_gene: TRBV5-1
CDR3nt: TGCGCCAGCAGCCAAGGACAGGGGGCGATTGGCTACACCTTC; CDR3aa: CASSQGQGAIGYTF; abundance: .; j_gene: TRBJ1-2; d_gene: TRBD1; v_gene: TRBV4-1
CDR3nt: TGCGCCAGCACTGGCCAGGTTAGCACAGATACGCAGTATTTT; CDR3aa: CASTGQVSTDTQYF; abundance: .; j_gene: TRBJ2-3; d_gene: .; v_gene: TRBV5-1
CDR3nt: TGTGCCAGTAGTATGCCACTAGCGGGGCCCACAGATACGCAGTATTTT; CDR3aa: CASSMPLAGPTDTQYF; abundance: .; j_gene: TRBJ2-3; d_gene: TRBD2; v_gene: TRBV19
CDR3nt: TGTGCCAGCAGTTCTTACGGGGGGCCCTCCTACAATGAGCAGTTCTTC; CDR3aa: CASSSYGGPSYNEQFF; abundance: .; j_gene: TRBJ2-1; d_gene: .; v_gene: TRBV27
CDR3nt: TGTGCCAGTAGTATGGGGATCGCGGGTCGAGGCACTGAAGCTTTCTTT; CDR3aa: CASSMGIAGRGTEAFF; abundance: .; j_gene: TRBJ1-1; d_gene: .; v_gene: TRBV19
CDR3nt: TGCGCCAGCAGCCTCTCAGGATCTTGGGGGGATTCTGGAAACACCATATATTTT; CDR3aa: CASSLSGSWGDSGNTIYF; abundance: .; j_gene: TRBJ1-3; d_gene: .; v_gene: TRBV5-1
CDR3nt: TGTGCCAGCAGTCCCACACGGGGTGGTGTCCTCCACTTT; CDR3aa: CASSPTRGGVLHF; abundance: .; j_gene: TRBJ1-6; d_gene: .; v_gene: TRBV12-3/TRBV12-4
CDR3nt: TGTGCCAGCACTCCGGACAGGGCCTCCTACAATGAGCAGTTCTTC; CDR3aa: CASTPDRASYNEQFF; abundance: .; j_gene: TRBJ2-1; d_gene: TRBD1; v_gene: TRBV2
CDR3nt: TGTGCCAGCAGCCGACAGGGCACCGGGGAGCTGTTTTTT; CDR3aa: CASSRQGTGELFF; abundance: .; j_gene: TRBJ2-2; d_gene: TRBD1; v_gene: TRBV7-9